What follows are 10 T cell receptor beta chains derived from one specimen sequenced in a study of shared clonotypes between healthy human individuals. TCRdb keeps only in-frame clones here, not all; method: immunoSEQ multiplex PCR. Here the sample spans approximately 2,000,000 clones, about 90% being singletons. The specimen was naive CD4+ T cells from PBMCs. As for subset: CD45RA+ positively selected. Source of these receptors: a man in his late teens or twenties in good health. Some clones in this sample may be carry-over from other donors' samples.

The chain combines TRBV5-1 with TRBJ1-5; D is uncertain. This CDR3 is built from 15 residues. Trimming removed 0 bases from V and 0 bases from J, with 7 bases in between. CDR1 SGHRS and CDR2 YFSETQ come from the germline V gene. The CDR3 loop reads CASSLGANSNQPQHF. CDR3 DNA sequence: TGCGCCAGCAGCTTGGGAGCAAATAGCAATCAGCCCCAGCATTTT. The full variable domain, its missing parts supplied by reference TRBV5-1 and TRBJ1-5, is KAGVTQTPRYLIKTRGQQVTLSCSPISGHRSVSWYQQTPGQGLQFLFEYFSETQRNKGNFPGRFSGRQFSNSRSEMNVSTLELGDSALYLCASSLGANSNQPQHFGDGTRLSIL.

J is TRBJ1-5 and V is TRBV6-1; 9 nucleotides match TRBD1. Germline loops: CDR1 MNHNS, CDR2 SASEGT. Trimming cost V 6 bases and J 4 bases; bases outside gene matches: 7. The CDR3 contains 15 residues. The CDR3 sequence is CASRITGGWNQPQHF. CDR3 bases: TGTGCCAGCAGAATCACAGGGGGCTGGAATCAGCCCCAGCATTTT.

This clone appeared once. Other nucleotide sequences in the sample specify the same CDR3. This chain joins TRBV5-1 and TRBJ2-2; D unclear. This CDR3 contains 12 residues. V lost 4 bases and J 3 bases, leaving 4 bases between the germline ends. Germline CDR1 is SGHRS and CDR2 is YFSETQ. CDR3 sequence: CASSLDTGELFF. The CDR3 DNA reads TGCGCCAGCAGCCTGGACACCGGGGAGCTGTTTTTT. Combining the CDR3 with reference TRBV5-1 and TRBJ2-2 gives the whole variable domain KAGVTQTPRYLIKTRGQQVTLSCSPISGHRSVSWYQQTPGQGLQFLFEYFSETQRNKGNFPGRFSGRQFSNSRSEMNVSTLELGDSALYLCASSLDTGELFFGEGSRLTVL.

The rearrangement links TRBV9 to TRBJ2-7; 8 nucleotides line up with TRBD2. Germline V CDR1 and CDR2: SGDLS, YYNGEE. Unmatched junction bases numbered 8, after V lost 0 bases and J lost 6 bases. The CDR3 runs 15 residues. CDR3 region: CASSVDQREFREQYF. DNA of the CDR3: TGTGCCAGCAGCGTAGACCAGCGGGAGTTCCGCGAGCAGTACTTC.

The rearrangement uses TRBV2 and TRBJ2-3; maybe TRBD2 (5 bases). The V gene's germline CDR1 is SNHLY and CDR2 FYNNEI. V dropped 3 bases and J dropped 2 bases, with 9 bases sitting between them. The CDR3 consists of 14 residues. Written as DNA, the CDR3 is TGTGCCAGCAGTGAGAGGACTCCCACAGATACGCAGTATTTT. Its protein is CASSERTPTDTQYF.

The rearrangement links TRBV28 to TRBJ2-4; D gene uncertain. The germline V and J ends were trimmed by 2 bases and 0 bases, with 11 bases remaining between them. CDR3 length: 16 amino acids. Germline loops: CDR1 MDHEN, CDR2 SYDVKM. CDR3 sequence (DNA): TGTGCCAGCAGTTTAATTGGGGTCTCAGCCAAAAACATTCAGTACTTC. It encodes CASSLIGVSAKNIQYF.

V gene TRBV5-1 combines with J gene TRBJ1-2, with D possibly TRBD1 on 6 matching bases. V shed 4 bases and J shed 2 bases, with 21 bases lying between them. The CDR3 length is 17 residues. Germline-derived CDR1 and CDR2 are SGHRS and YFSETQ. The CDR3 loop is CASSQDTTQGVNYGYTF. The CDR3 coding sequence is TGCGCCAGCAGCCAGGATACTACACAGGGAGTGAACTATGGCTACACCTTC.

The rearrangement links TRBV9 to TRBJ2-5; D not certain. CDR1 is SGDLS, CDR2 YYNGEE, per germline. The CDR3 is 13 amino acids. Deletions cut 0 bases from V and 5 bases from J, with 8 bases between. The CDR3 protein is CASSVAPAETQYF. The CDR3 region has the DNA TGTGCCAGCAGCGTAGCTCCTGCCGAGACCCAGTACTTC.

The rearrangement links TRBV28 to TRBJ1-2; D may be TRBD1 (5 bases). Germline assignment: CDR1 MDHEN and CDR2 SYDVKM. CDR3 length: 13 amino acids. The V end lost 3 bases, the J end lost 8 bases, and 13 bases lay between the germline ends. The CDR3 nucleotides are TGTGCCAGCAGTTTGTTGGGGGACTGGGGCTACACCTTC. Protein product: CASSLLGDWGYTF.

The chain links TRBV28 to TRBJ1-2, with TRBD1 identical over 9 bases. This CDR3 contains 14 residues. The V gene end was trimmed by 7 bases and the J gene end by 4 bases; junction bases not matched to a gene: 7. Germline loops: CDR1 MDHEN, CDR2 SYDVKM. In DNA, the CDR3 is TGTGCCAGCACACAGGGGGCCCTTGGCTATGGCTACACCTTC. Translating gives CASTQGALGYGYTF.